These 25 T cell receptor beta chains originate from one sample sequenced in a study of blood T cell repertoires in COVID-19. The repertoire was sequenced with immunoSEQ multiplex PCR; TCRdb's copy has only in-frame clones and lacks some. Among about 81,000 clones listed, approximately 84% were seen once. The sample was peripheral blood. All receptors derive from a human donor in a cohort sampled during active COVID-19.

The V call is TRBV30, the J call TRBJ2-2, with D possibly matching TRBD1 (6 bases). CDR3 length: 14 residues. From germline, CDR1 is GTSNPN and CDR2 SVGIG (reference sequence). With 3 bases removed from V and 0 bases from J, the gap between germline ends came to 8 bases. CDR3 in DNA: TGTGCCTGGAGCAAGGGGGCGAACACCGGGGAGCTGTTTTTT. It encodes CAWSKGANTGELFF.

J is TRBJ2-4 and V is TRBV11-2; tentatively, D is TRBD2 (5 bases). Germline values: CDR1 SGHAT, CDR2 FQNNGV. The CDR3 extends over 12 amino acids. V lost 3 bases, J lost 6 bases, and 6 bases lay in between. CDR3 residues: CASSFGRNIQYF. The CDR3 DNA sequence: TGTGCCAGCAGCTTTGGGAGAAACATTCAGTACTTC.

The CDR3, as DNA: TGTGCCAGCAGTCAGGGAGGCAATTCACCCCTCCACTTT. Protein product: CASSQGGNSPLHF. The rearrangement links TRBV12-3 or TRBV12-4 to TRBJ1-6, with D possibly being TRBD1 (5 bases). The germline V and J ends were trimmed by 5 bases and 7 bases, with 9 bases remaining between them. The CDR3 runs 13 residues.

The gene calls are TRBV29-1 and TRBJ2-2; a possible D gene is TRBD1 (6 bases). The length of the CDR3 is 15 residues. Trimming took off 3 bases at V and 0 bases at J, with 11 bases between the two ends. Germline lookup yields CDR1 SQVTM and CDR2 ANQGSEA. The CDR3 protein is CSVDGQHANTGELFF. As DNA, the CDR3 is TGCAGCGTTGATGGACAGCATGCGAACACCGGGGAGCTGTTTTTT.

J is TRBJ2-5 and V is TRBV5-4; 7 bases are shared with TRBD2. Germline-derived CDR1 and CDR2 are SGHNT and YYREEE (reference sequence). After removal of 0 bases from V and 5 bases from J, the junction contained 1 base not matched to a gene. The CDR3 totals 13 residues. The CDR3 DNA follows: TGTGCCAGCAGCTTGGCCGGGGGGGAGACCCAGTACTTC. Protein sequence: CASSLAGGETQYF.

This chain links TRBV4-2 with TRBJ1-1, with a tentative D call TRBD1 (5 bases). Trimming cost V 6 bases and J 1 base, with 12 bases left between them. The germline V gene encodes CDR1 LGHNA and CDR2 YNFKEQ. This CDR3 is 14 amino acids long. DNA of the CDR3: TGTGCCAGCAGGCGGGGACGGGAGAACACTGAAGCTTTCTTT. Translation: CASRRGRENTEAFF.

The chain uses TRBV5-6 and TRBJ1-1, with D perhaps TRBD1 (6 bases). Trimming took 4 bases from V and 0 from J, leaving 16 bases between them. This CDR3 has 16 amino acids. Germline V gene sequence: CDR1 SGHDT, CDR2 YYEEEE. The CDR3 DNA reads TGTGCCAGCAGCGAAAACAGGGCCCTATTGAACACTGAAGCTTTCTTT. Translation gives CASSENRALLNTEAFF. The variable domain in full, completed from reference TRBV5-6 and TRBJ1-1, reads DAGVTQSPTHLIKTRGQQVTLRCSPKSGHDTVSWYQQALGQGPQFIFQYYEEEERQRGNFPDRFSGHQFPNYSSELNVNALLLGDSALYLCASSENRALLNTEAFFGQGTRLTVV.

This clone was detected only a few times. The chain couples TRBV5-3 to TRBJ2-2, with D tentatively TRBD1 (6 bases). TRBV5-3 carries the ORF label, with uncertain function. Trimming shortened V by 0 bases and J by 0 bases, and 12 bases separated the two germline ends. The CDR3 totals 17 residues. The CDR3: CARSLATGQTNTGELFF. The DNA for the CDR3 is TGTGCCAGAAGCTTGGCTACAGGACAGACGAACACCGGGGAGCTGTTTTTT.

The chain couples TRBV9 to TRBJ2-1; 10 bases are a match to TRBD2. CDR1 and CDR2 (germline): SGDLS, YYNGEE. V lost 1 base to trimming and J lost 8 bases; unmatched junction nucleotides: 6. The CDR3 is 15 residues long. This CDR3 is CASSVSSGGAYEQFF. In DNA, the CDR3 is TGTGCCAGCAGCGTAAGCAGCGGGGGGGCCTATGAGCAGTTCTTC. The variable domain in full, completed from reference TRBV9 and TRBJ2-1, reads DSGVTQTPKHLITATGQRVTLRCSPRSGDLSVYWYQQSLDQGLQFLIQYYNGEERAKGNILERFSAQQFPDLHSELNLSSLELGDSALYFCASSVSSGGAYEQFFGPGTRLTVL.

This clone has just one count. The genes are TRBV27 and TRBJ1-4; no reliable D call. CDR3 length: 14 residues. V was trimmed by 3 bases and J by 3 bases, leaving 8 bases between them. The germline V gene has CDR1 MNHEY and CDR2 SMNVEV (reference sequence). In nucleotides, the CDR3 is TGTGCCAGCAGTTTCAGGTTTTCTAATGAAAAACTGTTTTTT. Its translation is CASSFRFSNEKLFF.

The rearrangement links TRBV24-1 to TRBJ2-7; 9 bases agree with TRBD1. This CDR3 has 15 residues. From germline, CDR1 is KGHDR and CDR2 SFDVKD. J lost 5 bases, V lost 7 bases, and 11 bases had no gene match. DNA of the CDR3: TGTGCCACCAGCTTTGGCGGACAGGGGACCCACGAGCAGTACTTC. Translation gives CATSFGGQGTHEQYF.

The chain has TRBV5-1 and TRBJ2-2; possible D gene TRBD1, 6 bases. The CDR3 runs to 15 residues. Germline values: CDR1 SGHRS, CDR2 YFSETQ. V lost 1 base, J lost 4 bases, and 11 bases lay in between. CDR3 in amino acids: CASSLTDRVTGELFF. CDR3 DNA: TGCGCCAGCAGCTTGACGGACAGAGTCACCGGGGAGCTGTTTTTT.

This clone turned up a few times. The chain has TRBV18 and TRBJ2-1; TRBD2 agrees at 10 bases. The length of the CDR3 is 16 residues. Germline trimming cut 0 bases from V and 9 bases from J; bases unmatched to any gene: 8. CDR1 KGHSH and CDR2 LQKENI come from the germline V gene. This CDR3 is CASSPPTAGGGLEQFF. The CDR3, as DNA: TGTGCCAGCTCACCACCGACAGCGGGGGGGGGCCTTGAGCAGTTCTTC.

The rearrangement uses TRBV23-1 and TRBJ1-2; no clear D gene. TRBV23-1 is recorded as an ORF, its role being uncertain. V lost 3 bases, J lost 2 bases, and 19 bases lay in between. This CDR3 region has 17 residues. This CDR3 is CASSQSTTPSGNYGYTF. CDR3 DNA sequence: TGCGCCAGCAGTCAGTCGACTACCCCCTCTGGGAACTATGGCTACACCTTC.

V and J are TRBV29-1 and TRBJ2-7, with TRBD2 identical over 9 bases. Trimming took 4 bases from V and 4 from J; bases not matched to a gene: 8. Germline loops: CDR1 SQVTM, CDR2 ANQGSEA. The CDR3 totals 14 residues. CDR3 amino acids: CSVARGGGEYEQYF. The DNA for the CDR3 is TGCAGCGTTGCCAGGGGCGGGGGGGAGTACGAGCAGTACTTC.

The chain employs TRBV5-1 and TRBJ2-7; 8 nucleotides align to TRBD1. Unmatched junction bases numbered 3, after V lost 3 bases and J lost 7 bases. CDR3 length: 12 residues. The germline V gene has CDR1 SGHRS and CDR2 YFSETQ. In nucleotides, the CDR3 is TGCGCCAGCAGCTGGGGACAGGATGAGCAGTACTTC. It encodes CASSWGQDEQYF.

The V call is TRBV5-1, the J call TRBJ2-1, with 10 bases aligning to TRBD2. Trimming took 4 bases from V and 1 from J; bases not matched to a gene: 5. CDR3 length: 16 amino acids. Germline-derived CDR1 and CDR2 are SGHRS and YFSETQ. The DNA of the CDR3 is TGCGCCAGCAGCAAGGTAGCGGGGGGATCCTACAATGAGCAGTTCTTC. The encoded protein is CASSKVAGGSYNEQFF.

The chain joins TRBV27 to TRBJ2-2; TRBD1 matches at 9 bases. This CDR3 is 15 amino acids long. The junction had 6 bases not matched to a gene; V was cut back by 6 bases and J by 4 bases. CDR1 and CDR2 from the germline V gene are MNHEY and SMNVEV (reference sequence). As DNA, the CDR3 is TGTGCCAGCAGGAAACAGGGGGCCGGCACCGGGGAGCTGTTTTTT. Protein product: CASRKQGAGTGELFF.

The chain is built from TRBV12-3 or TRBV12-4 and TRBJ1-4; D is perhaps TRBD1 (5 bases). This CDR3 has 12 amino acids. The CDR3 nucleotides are TGTGCGGGCGGGGGGAGTAATGAAAAACTGTTTTTT. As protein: CAGGGSNEKLFF.

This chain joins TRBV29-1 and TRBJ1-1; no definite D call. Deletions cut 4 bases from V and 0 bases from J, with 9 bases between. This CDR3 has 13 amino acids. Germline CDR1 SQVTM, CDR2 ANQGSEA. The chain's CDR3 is CSVARLLNTEAFF. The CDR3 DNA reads TGCAGCGTTGCCAGACTCCTGAACACTGAAGCTTTCTTT.

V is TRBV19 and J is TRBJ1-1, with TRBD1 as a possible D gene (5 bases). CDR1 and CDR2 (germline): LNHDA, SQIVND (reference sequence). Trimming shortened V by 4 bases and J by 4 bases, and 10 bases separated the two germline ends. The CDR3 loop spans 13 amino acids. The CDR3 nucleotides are TGTGCCAGTAGTAGCAGGGTCGGCACTGAAGCTTTCTTT. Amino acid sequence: CASSSRVGTEAFF.

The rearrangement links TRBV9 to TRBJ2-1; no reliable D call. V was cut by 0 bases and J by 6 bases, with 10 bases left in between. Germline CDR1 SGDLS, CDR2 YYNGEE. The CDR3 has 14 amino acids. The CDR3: CASSVASGTNEQFF. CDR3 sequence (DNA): TGTGCCAGCAGCGTAGCTTCAGGTACCAATGAGCAGTTCTTC.

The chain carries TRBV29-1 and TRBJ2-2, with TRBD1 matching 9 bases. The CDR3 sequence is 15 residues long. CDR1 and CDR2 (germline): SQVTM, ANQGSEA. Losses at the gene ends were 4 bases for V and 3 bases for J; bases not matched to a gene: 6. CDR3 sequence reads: CSVARTGADTGELFF. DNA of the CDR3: TGCAGCGTTGCCAGGACAGGGGCGGACACCGGGGAGCTGTTTTTT.

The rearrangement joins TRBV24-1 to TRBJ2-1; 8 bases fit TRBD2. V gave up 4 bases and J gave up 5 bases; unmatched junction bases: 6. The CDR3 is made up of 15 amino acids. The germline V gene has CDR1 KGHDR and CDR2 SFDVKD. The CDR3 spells CATSDSRGGNNEQFF. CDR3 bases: TGTGCCACCAGTGACTCCCGGGGGGGCAACAATGAGCAGTTCTTC.

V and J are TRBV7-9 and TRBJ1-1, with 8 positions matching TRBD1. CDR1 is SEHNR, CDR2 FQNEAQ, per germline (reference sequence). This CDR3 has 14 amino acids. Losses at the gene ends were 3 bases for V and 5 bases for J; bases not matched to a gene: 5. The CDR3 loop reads CASSFPGGWTEAFF. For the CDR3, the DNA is TGTGCCAGCAGCTTTCCAGGGGGCTGGACTGAAGCTTTCTTT.